Here is one T cell receptor beta chain with its context. Its matching antigen is unknown. 13 Jbeta primers and 60 Vbeta primers were used for the PCR. The assay was immunoSEQ multiplex PCR, and TCRdb's table has in-frame clones only and misses some. The sample yields about 130,000 clones, 76% seen once. Germline V gives CDR1 SGHRS, CDR2 YFSETQ. The ends were cut back, 1 base at V and 3 bases at J, with 10 bases in the middle. This CDR3 region has 14 residues. This sample is part of a study of cytomegalovirus exposure and HLA in healthy donors. Study-wide points: TRBV6-2, TRBV6-3 and some other V segments were excluded as indistinguishable. According to an earlier analysis, most TCR beta V segments yielded productive rearrangements about 87% or about 30% of the time.

The chain is built from TRBV5-1 and TRBJ1-1; D remains ambiguous. The specimen sequenced was PBMCs. The sequence was obtained from a man aged 50 to 60 in good health and CMV-seronegative. This CDR3 reads CASSLSAGDTEAFF. In DNA, the CDR3 is TGCGCCAGCAGCTTGAGTGCCGGGGACACTGAAGCTTTCTTT. The full variable domain, rest sourced from reference TRBV5-1 and TRBJ1-1, is KAGVTQTPRYLIKTRGQQVTLSCSPISGHRSVSWYQQTPGQGLQFLFEYFSETQRNKGNFPGRFSGRQFSNSRSEMNVSTLELGDSALYLCASSLSAGDTEAFFGQGTRLTVV.